These 4 T cell receptor beta chains were sequenced from one sample in a study of cytomegalovirus exposure and HLA in healthy donors. The PCR contained 60 Vbeta and 13 Jbeta primers. The method was immunoSEQ multiplex PCR; TCRdb's version includes in-frame clones alone and lacks a portion of them. The sample lists 62,000 or so clones, approximately 87% occurring once. The sequenced sample was PBMCs. The receptors here all came from a man aged 18 to 29 in good health and CMV-seronegative.

The rearrangement joins TRBV14 to TRBJ2-3, with TRBD2 identical over 8 bases. CDR1 and CDR2 from the germline V gene are SGHDN and FVKESK. This CDR3 spans 16 amino acids. J gave up 6 bases and V 3 bases, and 11 bases lay outside the gene matches. The CDR3 spells CASSQSIAGRSDTQYF. The CDR3 DNA reads as TGTGCCAGCAGCCAGAGTATAGCGGGGCGTTCCGATACGCAGTATTTT.

Notes on this clone: A junction boundary mismatches the germline segment, possibly from a read error. V usage is TRBV7-7 and J usage is TRBJ1-1, with D maybe TRBD1 (6 bases). This CDR3 contains 13 residues. Germline V CDR1 and CDR2: SSHAT, FNYEAQ (reference sequence). The CDR3 is CASSLAQGTEAFF. The CDR3, as DNA: TGTGCTAGCAGCTTAGCACAGGGTACTGAAGCTTTCTTT.

DNA of the CDR3: TGTGCCAGCAGCTCCCTAGCGGGGGGGCATGGCACAGATACGCAGTATTTT. This codes for CASSSLAGGHGTDTQYF. The chain recombines TRBV9 with TRBJ2-3, with TRBD2 identical over 12 bases. The CDR3 is 17 amino acids. Germline trimming cut 4 bases from V and 1 base from J; bases unmatched to any gene: 7. Germline loops: CDR1 SGDLS, CDR2 YYNGEE.

This rearrangement joins TRBV4-1 to TRBJ2-4, with 9 bases identical to TRBD2. The germline V gene encodes CDR1 MGHRA and CDR2 YSYEKL. The length of the CDR3 is 18 residues. V lost 4 bases and J lost 6; bases outside the gene matches: 16. The DNA of the CDR3 is TGCGCCAGCAGCCTTCTGAGGGGAATAGCGGGGGAAGGAAACATTCAGTACTTC. It is translated as CASSLLRGIAGEGNIQYF.